Listed below are T cell receptor beta chains from one sample, sequenced in a study of OX40 agonist ivuxolimab in advanced cancers. Here immunoSEQ multiplex PCR was the method, and the copy in TCRdb shows in-frame clones only, minus some. This sample yields around 80,000 clones, of which over 75% are seen a single time; less than 0.65% belongs to the top ten. Here the sequenced sample was CD4+ or CD8+ T cells sorted from blood, taken in a trial of the OX40 agonist ivuxolimab. These receptors were taken from an adult with an advanced solid tumor such as melanoma, head and neck, liver or kidney cancer. CDR3s include the opening cysteine and the closing phenylalanine or tryptophan. The D gene is left open where the match is weak. A row's size may be missing; if present it is once, few, many or a size class.

D,V,size,J,DNA,CDR3
-,TRBV5-4,-,TRBJ2-7,TGTGCCAGCAGCCCGGCGGGCGCGGAGTCCTACGAGCAGTACTTC,CASSPAGAESYEQYF
TRBD2,TRBV5-1,-,TRBJ2-1,TGCGCCAGCAGCTTCTCTAGCGGTTACAATGAGCAGTTCTTC,CASSFSSGYNEQFF
-,TRBV5-4,-,TRBJ2-7,TGTGCCAGCAGAAATGACAGGTTGAACTACGAGCAGTACTTC,CASRNDRLNYEQYF
-,TRBV19,-,TRBJ1-5,TGTGCCAGTAGTATTCGGGTTAGCAATCAGCCCCAGCATTTT,CASSIRVSNQPQHF
TRBD2,TRBV28,once,TRBJ2-1,TGTGCCAGCTCTTCGGGAGGGACCAGCGGACGGGATGAGCAGTTCTTC,CASSSGGTSGRDEQFF
TRBD1,TRBV5-5,-,TRBJ2-7,TGTGCCAGCAGCTTTGGACAGGGGGCCGCCTACGAGCAGTACTTC,CASSFGQGAAYEQYF
-,TRBV11-3,-,TRBJ2-2,TGTGCCAGCTCCCCGGGGAACGGGGAGCTGTTTTTT,CASSPGNGELFF
-,TRBV7-9,-,TRBJ2-7,TGTGCCAGCAGCTTAGACGGCACAGACGAGCAGTACTTC,CASSLDGTDEQYF
TRBD2,TRBV5-6,-,TRBJ2-7,TGTGCCAGCAGCTTCTGGGCGGGGGGTTACTACGAGCAGTACTTC,CASSFWAGGYYEQYF
TRBD2,TRBV7-9,-,TRBJ2-3,TGTGCCAGCAGCTTCCTGGGGACTAGCGGGAGGGAGGGGACGCAGTATTTT,CASSFLGTSGREGTQYF
TRBD1,TRBV5-1,-,TRBJ2-7,TGCGCCAGCAGCGACTCGGGACAGGGGCTGCAGTACTTC,CASSDSGQGLQYF
-,TRBV18,-,TRBJ2-7,TGTGCCAGCTCACCATACGGTTACGAGCAGTACTTC,CASSPYGYEQYF
-,TRBV5-4,-,TRBJ2-7,TGTGCCAGCAGGGTGCCCCTTTACGAGCAGTACTTC,CASRVPLYEQYF
-,TRBV18,-,TRBJ1-1,TGTGCCAGCTCACCCGCCGCTAGTGAAGCTTTCTTT,CASSPAASEAFF
TRBD1,TRBV5-1,few,TRBJ2-1,TGCGCCAGCAGCTCGGGACAGGGGGTTAGGCGGTTCTTC,CASSSGQGVRRFF